The 9 T cell receptor beta chains presented below share a single source sample, sequenced in a study of post-analysis software for immune sequencing data. Study conclusions and caveats: Relative to controls, patients had roughly five TRBV segments at higher frequency, with TRBV5-6, TRBV5-1 and TRBV20-1 among these.

Which antigens these TCRs recognize remains unknown. TCR beta cDNA libraries had unique molecular identifiers. TCRdb called the PCR reads again in MiXCR, with one record for every CDR3 protein. Of some 690,000 distinct CDR3 sequences in the sample, 55% to 60% were seen once. The sequenced sample was blood. The receptors shown here come from a girl aged 2-10 years with multiple sclerosis.

J is TRBJ2-7 and V is TRBV28, with 7 bases aligning to TRBD1. The CDR3 totals 14 residues. Germline V CDR1 and CDR2: MDHEN, SYDVKM. J was trimmed by 3 bases and V by 5 bases; bases with no gene match: 7. The DNA for the CDR3 is TGTGCCAGCAGTCGCGGACAGGACCACTACGAGCAGTACTTC. Residues: CASSRGQDHYEQYF.

The genes are TRBV10-3 and TRBJ2-3, with a possible D match to TRBD1 (5 bases). There are 15 residues in the CDR3. CDR1 is ENHRY, CDR2 SYGVKD, per germline. The V end was cut by 2 bases, the J end by 3 bases, with 12 bases between. The CDR3 here is CAISETRKGTDTQYF. For the CDR3, the DNA is TGTGCCATCAGTGAGACCCGGAAGGGGACAGATACGCAGTATTTT.

This chain joins TRBV9 and TRBJ1-2; TRBD1 might be the D (5 bases). The germline gives CDR1 SGDLS, CDR2 YYNGEE. Trimming stripped 10 bases from V and 4 bases from J, with 17 bases between. CDR3 size: 13 residues. The CDR3 loop reads CACTPEGRYGYTF. CDR3 DNA: TGTGCCTGCACGCCTGAGGGACGCTATGGCTACACCTTC.

V gene TRBV11-2 combines with J gene TRBJ2-1, with D possibly TRBD2 on 5 matching bases. From germline, CDR1 is SGHAT and CDR2 FQNNGV. Trimming took 5 bases from V and 6 from J, leaving 11 bases between them. The CDR3 has 13 residues. For the CDR3, the DNA is TGTGCCAGCAGCGTCGGGGTCCGCAATGAGCAGTTCTTC. It specifies CASSVGVRNEQFF.

J is TRBJ1-1 and V is TRBV6-2 or TRBV6-3, with a possible D match to TRBD1 (5 bases). The length of the CDR3 is 14 residues. Germline V lookup: CDR1 MNHEY, CDR2 SVGEGT. V was clipped by 5 bases and J by 7 bases, with 17 bases between them. The CDR3 spells CASSTMPGPLEAFF. The DNA of the CDR3 is TGTGCCAGCAGTACTATGCCGGGACCGCTTGAAGCTTTCTTT.

The V gene is TRBV7-9, the J gene TRBJ2-7; 8 bases are shared with TRBD1. The CDR3 has 16 amino acids. Germline-derived CDR1 and CDR2 are SEHNR and FQNEAQ (reference sequence). Trimming took 5 bases from V and 5 from J; bases not matched to a gene: 14. The CDR3 here is CASSKPTQGATDEQYF. Written as DNA, the CDR3 is TGTGCCAGCAGCAAGCCCACCCAGGGGGCAACCGACGAGCAGTACTTC.

The rearrangement links TRBV6-2 or TRBV6-3 to TRBJ2-7, with 14 positions matching TRBD2. The germline V gene has CDR1 MNHEY and CDR2 SVGEGT. This CDR3 region has 15 residues. Trimming removed 6 bases from V and 12 bases from J; junction bases left unmatched: 13. CDR3 region: CASSLGLAGGDFMYF. The CDR3 DNA reads TGTGCCAGCAGCCTAGGACTAGCGGGGGGCGACTTCATGTACTTC.

The V and J genes are TRBV29-1 and TRBJ2-1, with D unresolved. V was clipped by 1 base and J by 5 bases, with 9 bases between them. The V gene's germline CDR1 is SQVTM and CDR2 ANQGSEA. CDR3 size: 13 residues. The CDR3 spells CSVEALPHNEQFF. CDR3 DNA: TGCAGCGTTGAAGCTCTGCCGCACAATGAGCAGTTCTTC.

The V gene is TRBV29-1, the J gene TRBJ1-2; D may be TRBD1 (6 bases). CDR1 and CDR2 from the germline V gene are SQVTM and ANQGSEA. The CDR3 totals 13 residues. Trimming stripped 7 bases from V and 0 bases from J, with 12 bases between. CDR3 protein: CSAGRGANYGYTF. The CDR3, as DNA: TGCAGCGCCGGCAGGGGAGCTAACTATGGCTACACCTTC.